The 24 T cell receptor beta chains listed next were all sequenced from one sample in a study of blood T cell repertoires in COVID-19. This table comes from immunoSEQ multiplex PCR, and its TCRdb copy is limited to in-frame clones, with some not included. This sample has some 41,000 clones; 80% to 90% occur once, and the top ten carry around 41%. The sequenced sample was peripheral blood. The receptor set was obtained from a woman older than 75 with active or convalescent COVID-19.

The CDR3 sequence is CASSSQGEASYEQYF. In DNA form, the CDR3 reads TGTGCCAGTAGTTCACAGGGGGAAGCTTCCTACGAGCAGTACTTC. The genes are TRBV19 and TRBJ2-7, with 8 bases matching TRBD1. Germline V CDR1 and CDR2: LNHDA, SQIVND (reference sequence). The CDR3 runs 15 residues. Trimming cost V 5 bases and J 1 base; bases outside gene matches: 7.

The CDR3 sequence is CASSRTGNTEAFF. Here the CDR3 DNA reads TGTGCCAGCAGTCGGACAGGGAACACTGAAGCTTTCTTT. V gene TRBV3-1 (or the pseudogene TRBV3-2) combines with J gene TRBJ1-1; 7 bases match TRBD1. Looked up from germline, CDR1 is LGHDT and CDR2 is YNNKEL (reference sequence). The V and J ends lost 6 bases and 1 base, in that order; junction bases with no gene match: 2. This CDR3 is 13 amino acids long.

For the CDR3, the DNA is TGTGCCTGGTTGGGGCAGGGCGGAGTGGAAGGTCAGCCCCAGCATTTT. Amino acids: CAWLGQGGVEGQPQHF. The rearrangement links TRBV30 to TRBJ1-5; a weak D match, TRBD1 (5 bases). The germline V and J ends were trimmed by 5 bases and 6 bases, with 23 bases remaining between them. This CDR3 is built from 16 residues. From germline, CDR1 is GTSNPN and CDR2 SVGIG (reference sequence).

The V gene is TRBV6-1, the J gene TRBJ1-2; D is unresolved. Trimming cost V 0 bases and J 4 bases, with 15 bases left between them. The CDR3 is 16 residues long. Germline V gives CDR1 MNHNS, CDR2 SASEGT. CDR3 residues: CASSEAPWAGRYGYTF. In DNA form, the CDR3 reads TGTGCCAGCAGTGAAGCCCCCTGGGCCGGTCGCTATGGCTACACCTTC.

The J gene is TRBJ1-4, the V gene TRBV2; 8 nucleotides align to TRBD1. V was clipped by 6 bases and J by 8 bases; unmatched bases: 14. CDR3 length equals 16 residues. The germline V gene has CDR1 SNHLY and CDR2 FYNNEI. The CDR3 bases are TGTGCCAGCAGGGACAGGGTCCGCGGAAGTAGGGAAAAACTGTTTTTT. It is translated as CASRDRVRGSREKLFF.

This chain connects TRBV30 to TRBJ2-3; D unresolved. CDR3 length: 13 amino acids. V was clipped by 2 bases and J by 2 bases, with 8 bases between them. CDR1 and CDR2 (germline): GTSNPN, SVGIG (reference sequence). CDR3 amino acids: CAWSPGNTDTQYF. DNA of the CDR3: TGTGCCTGGAGTCCCGGTAACACAGATACGCAGTATTTT. Complete variable domain (other parts from reference TRBV30 and TRBJ2-3): SQTIHQWPATLVQPVGSPLSLECTVEGTSNPNLYWYRQAAGRGLQLLFYSVGIGQISSEVPQNLSASRPQDRQFILSSKKLLLSDSGFYLCAWSPGNTDTQYFGPGTRLTVL.

CDR3 in DNA: TGTGCCAGCAGCTTAGCGCCCCAAAGACAGGGCGCGGGGGAGCAGTACTTC. It encodes CASSLAPQRQGAGEQYF. The rearrangement joins TRBV7-8 to TRBJ2-7, with a tentative D call TRBD1 (7 bases). The CDR3 consists of 17 residues. CDR1 and CDR2 (germline): SGHVS, FQNEAQ. V was trimmed by 0 bases and J by 7 bases, leaving 22 bases between them. The full variable domain, its missing parts supplied by reference TRBV7-8 and TRBJ2-7, is GAGVSQSPRYKVAKRGQDVALRCDPISGHVSLFWYQQALGQGPEFLTYFQNEAQLDKSGLPSDRFFAERPEGSVSTLKIQRTQQEDSAVYLCASSLAPQRQGAGEQYFGPGTRLTVT.

The chain is built from TRBV29-1 and TRBJ1-5; TRBD1 aligns across 10 bases. This CDR3 contains 14 residues. V trimming: 6 bases; J trimming: 7 bases; junction bases outside the gene matches: 9. In germline, CDR1 is SQVTM, CDR2 ANQGSEA. The DNA of the CDR3 is TGCAGCGTGCTCGACAGGGGGCTCGGGCAGCCCCAGCATTTT. It encodes CSVLDRGLGQPQHF.

This clone was detected a few times. The rearrangement uses TRBV18 and TRBJ2-7; D possibly corresponds to TRBD1 (5 bases). Trimming stripped 5 bases from V and 5 bases from J, with 13 bases between. This CDR3 spans 13 amino acids. From germline, CDR1 is KGHSH and CDR2 LQKENI. The DNA for the CDR3 is TGTGCCAGCTCAACCCAGGGAAGGGACGAGCAGTACTTC. Its translation: CASSTQGRDEQYF.

The CDR3 DNA reads as TGTGCCAGCAGTACGGGAGGGGGCTCCTACGAGCAGTACTTC. It codes for CASSTGGGSYEQYF. V usage is TRBV28 and J usage is TRBJ2-7; 8 positions match TRBD2. The CDR3 consists of 14 residues. The junction had 3 bases not matched to a gene; V was cut back by 5 bases and J by 0 bases. Germline V gene data show CDR1 as MDHEN and CDR2 as SYDVKM. Based on the CDR3 plus reference TRBV28 and TRBJ2-7, the full variable domain is DVKVTQSSRYLVKRTGEKVFLECVQDMDHENMFWYRQDPGLGLRLIYFSYDVKMKEKGDIPEGYSVSREKKERFSLILESASTNQTSMYLCASSTGGGSYEQYFGPGTRLTVT.

The chain combines TRBV28 with TRBJ1-1; 7 bases are a match to TRBD1. With 6 bases clipped from V and 11 bases from J, the junction kept 15 bases outside the gene matches. This CDR3 comprises 14 residues. Germline V gene data show CDR1 as MDHEN and CDR2 as SYDVKM. The chain's CDR3 is CASSPDRVLTGAFF. The CDR3 nucleotides read TGTGCCAGCAGCCCTGACAGGGTCCTAACGGGGGCTTTCTTT.

The CDR3 here is CAIETGGGGFSNQPQHF. CDR3 sequence (DNA): TGTGCCATCGAGACAGGGGGAGGGGGTTTTAGCAATCAGCCCCAGCATTTT. The V gene is TRBV28, the J gene TRBJ1-5, with 9 bases that match TRBD1. The CDR3 totals 17 residues. V was pared by 10 bases and J by 0 bases, with 13 bases of the junction left unmatched. In germline, CDR1 is MDHEN, CDR2 SYDVKM.

In the case of this clone: A read error may produce the germline difference seen at one junction end. The CDR3 nucleotides read TGTGCCAGCAGCTTGGGACTCCAGAACGCTGAAGCTTTCTTT. Its protein is CASSLGLQNAEAFF. The chain couples TRBV11-3 to TRBJ1-1, with D tentatively TRBD1 (5 bases). CDR1 and CDR2 from the germline V gene are SGHNT and YENEEA. The CDR3 is 14 residues long. Together with reference TRBV11-3 and TRBJ1-1, the CDR3 gives the full variable domain: EAGVVQSPRYKIIEKKQPVAFWCNPISGHNTLYWYLQNLGQGPELLIRYENEEAVDDSQLPKDRFSAERLKGVDSTLKIQPAELGDSAVYLCASSLGLQNAEAFFGQGTRLTVV.

This chain links TRBV15 with TRBJ2-1; unclear D gene. The length of the CDR3 is 16 residues. Trimming shortened V by 5 bases and J by 0 bases, and 14 bases separated the two germline ends. In germline, CDR1 is LNHNV, CDR2 YYDKDF (reference sequence). Here the CDR3 DNA reads TGTGCCACCAGCGGTATAGCCCAGAGCTCCTACAATGAGCAGTTCTTC. It is translated as CATSGIAQSSYNEQFF.

The chain combines TRBV25-1 with TRBJ2-3, with TRBD2 identical over 9 bases. From germline, CDR1 is MGHDK and CDR2 SYGVNS. The CDR3 consists of 16 residues. V shed 1 base, J shed 4 bases, and the junction held 6 bases outside the gene matches. CDR3 DNA sequence: TGTGCCAGCAGTGAATTTGCGGGAGGGTTTGCAGATACGCAGTATTTT. It yields the protein CASSEFAGGFADTQYF.

This clone came up a few times. The chain is built from TRBV6-2 or TRBV6-3 and TRBJ1-1; TRBD1 aligns across 9 bases. Germline V lookup: CDR1 MNHEY, CDR2 SVGEGT. The CDR3 runs 15 residues. V shed 3 bases, J shed 3 bases, and the junction held 5 bases outside the gene matches. The CDR3 is CASSYSTGGDTEAFF. The CDR3 DNA follows: TGTGCCAGCAGTTATTCGACAGGGGGAGACACTGAAGCTTTCTTT.

The chain links TRBV11-2 to TRBJ2-1, with D unresolved. Germline CDR1 reads SGHAT; CDR2 reads FQNNGV. This CDR3 has 12 amino acids. The V gene lost 7 bases and the J gene lost 7 bases, with 11 bases spanning the gap. CDR3 bases: TGTGCCAGCACCGATTCGAGGAATGAGCAGTTCTTC. This sequence encodes CASTDSRNEQFF.

In its sample, this clone was seen a few times. The V call is TRBV15, the J call TRBJ2-7; 10 bases are a match to TRBD1. V shed 8 bases, J shed 7 bases, and the junction held 11 bases outside the gene matches. CDR3 length: 14 residues. The V gene's germline CDR1 is LNHNV and CDR2 YYDKDF (reference sequence). CDR3 sequence: CATSSGTGVGEQYF. The CDR3 nucleotides are TGTGCCACCTCCTCCGGGACAGGGGTGGGGGAGCAGTACTTC.

The V and J genes are TRBV28 and TRBJ1-5; a weak D match, TRBD1 (6 bases). The CDR3 totals 16 residues. The ends were cut back, 7 bases at V and 4 bases at J, with 20 bases in the middle. Germline V gene lookup returns CDR1 MDHEN and CDR2 SYDVKM. The CDR3: CASIIMGAGGNQPQHF. CDR3 DNA: TGTGCCAGCATCATAATGGGGGCGGGGGGGAATCAGCCCCAGCATTTT.

This clone was seen just once. The rearrangement uses TRBV7-9 and TRBJ1-4; 8 bases map to TRBD1. CDR3 length equals 15 residues. Germline trimming cut 1 base from V and 5 bases from J; bases unmatched to any gene: 3. Germline V lookup: CDR1 SEHNR, CDR2 FQNEAQ (reference sequence). CDR3 in DNA: TGTGCCAGCAGCTTAGGGACAGGGTTGAATGAAAAACTGTTTTTT. Translating it yields CASSLGTGLNEKLFF.

The V gene is TRBV5-1, the J gene TRBJ2-5, with 7 bases lining up with TRBD2. The CDR3 consists of 14 residues. V lost 0 bases to trimming and J lost 2 bases; unmatched junction nucleotides: 1. Per the germline V gene, CDR1 is SGHRS and CDR2 is YFSETQ. In DNA, the CDR3 is TGCGCCAGCAGCTTGGGACTAGCTCAAGAGACCCAGTACTTC. Translation gives CASSLGLAQETQYF.

This clone appeared once. V usage is TRBV7-9 and J usage is TRBJ2-3; no reliable D call. Germline V gene data show CDR1 as SEHNR and CDR2 as FQNEAQ (reference sequence). The CDR3 covers 12 residues. With 5 bases removed from V and 3 bases from J, the gap between germline ends came to 6 bases. CDR3 amino acids: CASSPQTDTQYF. CDR3 coding DNA: TGTGCCAGCAGCCCCCAGACAGATACGCAGTATTTT.

The J gene is TRBJ2-1, the V gene TRBV6-6; 7 nucleotides align to TRBD2. Germline lookup yields CDR1 MNHNY and CDR2 SVGAGI (reference sequence). V gave up 7 bases and J gave up 4 bases; unmatched junction bases: 10. There are 15 residues in the CDR3. CDR3 in DNA: TGTGCCAGCAACCAAGCGGGAACATCTTACAATGAGCAGTTCTTC. Amino acid sequence: CASNQAGTSYNEQFF.

The chain employs TRBV3-1 (or the pseudogene TRBV3-2) and TRBJ2-3; 7 nucleotides line up with TRBD2. V was clipped by 4 bases and J by 2 bases; unmatched bases: 3. Germline V gene data show CDR1 as LGHDT and CDR2 as YNNKEL (reference sequence). The CDR3 loop spans 14 amino acids. This CDR3 reads CASSPSGYTDTQYF. CDR3 nucleotides: TGTGCCAGCAGCCCTAGCGGATACACAGATACGCAGTATTTT.